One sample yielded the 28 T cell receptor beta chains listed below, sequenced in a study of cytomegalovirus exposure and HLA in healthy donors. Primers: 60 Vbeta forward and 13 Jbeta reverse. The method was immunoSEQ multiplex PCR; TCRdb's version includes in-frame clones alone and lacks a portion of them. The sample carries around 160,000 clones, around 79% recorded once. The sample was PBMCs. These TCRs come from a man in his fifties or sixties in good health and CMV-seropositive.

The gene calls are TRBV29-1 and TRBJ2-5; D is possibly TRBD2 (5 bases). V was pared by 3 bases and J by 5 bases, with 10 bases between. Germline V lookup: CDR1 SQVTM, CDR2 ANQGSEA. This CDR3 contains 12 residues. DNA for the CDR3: TGCAGCGTTGAGAAGGGAGTGGAGACCCAGTACTTC. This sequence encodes CSVEKGVETQYF.

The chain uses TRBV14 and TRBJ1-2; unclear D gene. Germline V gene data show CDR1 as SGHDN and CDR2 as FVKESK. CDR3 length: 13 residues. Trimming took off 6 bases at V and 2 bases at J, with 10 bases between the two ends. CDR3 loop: CASSPTQNYGYTF. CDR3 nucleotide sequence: TGTGCCAGCAGTCCAACACAGAACTATGGCTACACCTTC.

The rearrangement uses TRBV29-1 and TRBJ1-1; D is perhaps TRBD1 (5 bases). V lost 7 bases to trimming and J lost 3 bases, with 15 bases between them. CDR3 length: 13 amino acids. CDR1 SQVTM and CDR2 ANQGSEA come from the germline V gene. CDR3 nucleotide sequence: TGCAGCGCCGCGGGAGGGGCCCACACTGAAGCTTTCTTT. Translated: CSAAGGAHTEAFF.

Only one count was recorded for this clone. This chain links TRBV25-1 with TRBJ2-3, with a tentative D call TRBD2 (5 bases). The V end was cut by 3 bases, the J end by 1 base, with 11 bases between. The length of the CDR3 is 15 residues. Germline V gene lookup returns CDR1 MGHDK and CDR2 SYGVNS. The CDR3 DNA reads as TGTGCCAGCAGTGAGCCCGGGATAGGCACAGATACGCAGTATTTT. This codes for CASSEPGIGTDTQYF. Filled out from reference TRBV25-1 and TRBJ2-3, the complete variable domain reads EADIYQTPRYLVIGTGKKITLECSQTMGHDKMYWYQQDPGMELHLIHYSYGVNSTEKGDLSSESTVSRIRTEHFPLTLESARPSHTSQYLCASSEPGIGTDTQYFGPGTRLTVL.

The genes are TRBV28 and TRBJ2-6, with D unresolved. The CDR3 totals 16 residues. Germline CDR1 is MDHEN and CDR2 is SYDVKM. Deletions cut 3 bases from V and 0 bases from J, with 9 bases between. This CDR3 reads CASSFWADSGANVLTF. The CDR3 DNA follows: TGTGCCAGCAGTTTTTGGGCAGACTCTGGGGCCAACGTCCTGACTTTC. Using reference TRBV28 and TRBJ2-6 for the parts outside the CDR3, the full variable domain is DVKVTQSSRYLVKRTGEKVFLECVQDMDHENMFWYRQDPGLGLRLIYFSYDVKMKEKGDIPEGYSVSREKKERFSLILESASTNQTSMYLCASSFWADSGANVLTFGAGSRLTVL.

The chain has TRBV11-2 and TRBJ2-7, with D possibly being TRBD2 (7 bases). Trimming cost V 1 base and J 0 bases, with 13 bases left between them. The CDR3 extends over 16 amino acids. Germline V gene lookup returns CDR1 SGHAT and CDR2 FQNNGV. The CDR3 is CASSLGAGASSYEQYF. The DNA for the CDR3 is TGTGCCAGCAGCTTAGGGGCGGGGGCTAGCTCCTACGAGCAGTACTTC.

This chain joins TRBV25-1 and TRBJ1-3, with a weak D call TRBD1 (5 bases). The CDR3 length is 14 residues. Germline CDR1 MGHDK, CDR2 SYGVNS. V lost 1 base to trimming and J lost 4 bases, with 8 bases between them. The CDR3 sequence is CASSESREGNTIYF. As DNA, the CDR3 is TGTGCCAGCAGTGAATCCAGGGAAGGAAACACCATATATTTT.

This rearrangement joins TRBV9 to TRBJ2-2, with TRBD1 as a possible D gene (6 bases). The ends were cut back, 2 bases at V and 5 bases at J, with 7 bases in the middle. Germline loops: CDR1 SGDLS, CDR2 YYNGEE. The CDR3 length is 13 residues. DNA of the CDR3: TGTGCCAGCAGCGTCAGGGGAACCGGGGAGCTGTTTTTT. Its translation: CASSVRGTGELFF.

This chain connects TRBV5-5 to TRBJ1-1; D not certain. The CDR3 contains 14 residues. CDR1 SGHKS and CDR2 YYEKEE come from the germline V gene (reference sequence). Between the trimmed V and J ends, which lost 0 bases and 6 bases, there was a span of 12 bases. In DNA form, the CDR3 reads TGTGCCAGCAGCTTGGTGGCCTCACCCGCTGAAGCTTTCTTT. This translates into CASSLVASPAEAFF.

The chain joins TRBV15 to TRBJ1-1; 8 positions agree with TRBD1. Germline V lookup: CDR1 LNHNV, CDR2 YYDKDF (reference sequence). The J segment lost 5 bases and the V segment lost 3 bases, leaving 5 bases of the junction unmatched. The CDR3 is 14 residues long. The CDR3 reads CATSRRQGLTEAFF. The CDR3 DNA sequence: TGTGCCACCAGCAGGAGACAGGGGCTGACTGAAGCTTTCTTT.

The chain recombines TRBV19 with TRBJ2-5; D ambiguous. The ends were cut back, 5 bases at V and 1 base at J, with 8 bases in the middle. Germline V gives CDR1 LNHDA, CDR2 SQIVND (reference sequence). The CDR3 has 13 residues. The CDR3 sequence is CASSGGLQETQYF. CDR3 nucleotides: TGTGCCAGTAGTGGCGGTCTCCAAGAGACCCAGTACTTC. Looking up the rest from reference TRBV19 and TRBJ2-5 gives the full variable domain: DGGITQSPKYLFRKEGQNVTLSCEQNLNHDAMYWYRQDPGQGLRLIYYSQIVNDFQKGDIAEGYSVSREKKESFPLTVTSAQKNPTAFYLCASSGGLQETQYFGPGTRLLVL.

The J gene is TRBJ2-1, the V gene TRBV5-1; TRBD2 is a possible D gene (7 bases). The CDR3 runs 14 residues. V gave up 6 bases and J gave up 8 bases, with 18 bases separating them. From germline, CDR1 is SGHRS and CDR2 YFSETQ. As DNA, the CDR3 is TGCGCCAGCATGGGGGGGCGGGACTCCGATGAGCAGTTCTTC. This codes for CASMGGRDSDEQFF.

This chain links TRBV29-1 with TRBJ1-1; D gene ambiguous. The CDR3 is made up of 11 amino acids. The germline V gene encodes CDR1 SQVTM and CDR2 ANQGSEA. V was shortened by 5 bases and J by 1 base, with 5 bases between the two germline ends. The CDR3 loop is CSVLQNTEAFF. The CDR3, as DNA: TGCAGCGTTTTACAGAACACTGAAGCTTTCTTT. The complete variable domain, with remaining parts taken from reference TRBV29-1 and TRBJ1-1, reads SAVISQKPSRDICQRGTSLTIQCQVDSQVTMMFWYRQQPGQSLTLIATANQGSEATYESGFVIDKFPISRPNLTFSTLTVSNMSPEDSSIYLCSVLQNTEAFFGQGTRLTVV.

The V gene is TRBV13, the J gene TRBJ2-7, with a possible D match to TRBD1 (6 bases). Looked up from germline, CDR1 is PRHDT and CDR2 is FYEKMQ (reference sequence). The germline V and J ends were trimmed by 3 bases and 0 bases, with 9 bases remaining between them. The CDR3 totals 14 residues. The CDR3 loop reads CASSFWTDSYEQYV. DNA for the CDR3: TGTGCCAGCAGCTTTTGGACAGACTCCTACGAGCAGTACGTC.

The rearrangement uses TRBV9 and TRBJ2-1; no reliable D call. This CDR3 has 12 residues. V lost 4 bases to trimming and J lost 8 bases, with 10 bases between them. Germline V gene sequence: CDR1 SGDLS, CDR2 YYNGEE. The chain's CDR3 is CASSPYFDEQFF. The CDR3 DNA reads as TGTGCCAGCAGCCCATACTTCGATGAGCAGTTCTTC.

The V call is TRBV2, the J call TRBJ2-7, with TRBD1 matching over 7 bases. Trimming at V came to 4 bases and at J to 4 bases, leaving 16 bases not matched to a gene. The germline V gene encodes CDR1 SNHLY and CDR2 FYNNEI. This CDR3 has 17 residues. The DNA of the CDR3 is TGTGCCAGCAGTGTTATGCCCTTCGCCAGGGGGATGTACGAGCAGTACTTC. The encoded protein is CASSVMPFARGMYEQYF.

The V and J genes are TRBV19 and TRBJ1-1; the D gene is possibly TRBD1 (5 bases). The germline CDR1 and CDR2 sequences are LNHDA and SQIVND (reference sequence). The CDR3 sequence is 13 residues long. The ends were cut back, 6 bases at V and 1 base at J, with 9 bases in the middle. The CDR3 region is CASRPQGNTEAFF. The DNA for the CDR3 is TGTGCCAGTAGACCGCAGGGGAACACTGAAGCTTTCTTT. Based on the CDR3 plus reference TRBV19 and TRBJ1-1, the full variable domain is DGGITQSPKYLFRKEGQNVTLSCEQNLNHDAMYWYRQDPGQGLRLIYYSQIVNDFQKGDIAEGYSVSREKKESFPLTVTSAQKNPTAFYLCASRPQGNTEAFFGQGTRLTVV.

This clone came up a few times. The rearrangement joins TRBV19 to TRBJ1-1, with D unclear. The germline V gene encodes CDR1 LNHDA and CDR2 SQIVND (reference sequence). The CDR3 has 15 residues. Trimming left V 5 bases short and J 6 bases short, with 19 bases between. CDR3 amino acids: CASSSPPQSVAEAFF. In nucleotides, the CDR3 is TGTGCCAGTAGTTCCCCTCCACAGTCCGTCGCTGAAGCTTTCTTT.

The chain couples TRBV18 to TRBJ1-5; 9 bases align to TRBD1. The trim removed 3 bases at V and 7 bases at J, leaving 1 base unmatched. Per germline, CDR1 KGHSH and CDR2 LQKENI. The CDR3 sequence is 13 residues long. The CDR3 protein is CASSPGQGQPQHF. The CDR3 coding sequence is TGTGCCAGCTCACCGGGACAGGGCCAGCCCCAGCATTTT.

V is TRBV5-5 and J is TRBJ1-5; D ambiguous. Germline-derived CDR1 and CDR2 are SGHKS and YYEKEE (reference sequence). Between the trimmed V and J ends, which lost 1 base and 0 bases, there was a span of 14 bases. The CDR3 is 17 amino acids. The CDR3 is CASSLFNGENSNQPQHF. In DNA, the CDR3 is TGTGCCAGCAGCTTGTTCAACGGAGAAAATAGCAATCAGCCCCAGCATTTT. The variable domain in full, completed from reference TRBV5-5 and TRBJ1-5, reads DAGVTQSPTHLIKTRGQQVTLRCSPISGHKSVSWYQQVLGQGPQFIFQYYEKEERGRGNFPDRFSARQFPNYSSELNVNALLLGDSALYLCASSLFNGENSNQPQHFGDGTRLSIL.

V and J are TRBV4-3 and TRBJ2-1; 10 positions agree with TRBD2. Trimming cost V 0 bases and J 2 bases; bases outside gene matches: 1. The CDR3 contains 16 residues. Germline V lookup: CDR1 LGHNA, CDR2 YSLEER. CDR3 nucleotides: TGCGCCAGCAGCCAAGAGCTAGCGGGGGCCTACAATGAGCAGTTCTTC. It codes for CASSQELAGAYNEQFF.

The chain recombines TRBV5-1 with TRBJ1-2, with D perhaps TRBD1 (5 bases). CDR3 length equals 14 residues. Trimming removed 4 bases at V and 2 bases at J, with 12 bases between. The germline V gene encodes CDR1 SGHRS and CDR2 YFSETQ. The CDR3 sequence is CASSPTDFNYGYTF. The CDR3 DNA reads TGCGCCAGCAGCCCGACAGACTTCAACTATGGCTACACCTTC.

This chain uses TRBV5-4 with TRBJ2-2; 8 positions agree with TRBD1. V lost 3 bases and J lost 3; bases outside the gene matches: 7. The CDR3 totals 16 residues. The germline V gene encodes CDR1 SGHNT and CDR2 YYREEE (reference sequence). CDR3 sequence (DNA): TGTGCCAGCAGCTACCCAGGGGGCGCCGACACCGGGGAGCTGTTTTTT. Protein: CASSYPGGADTGELFF.

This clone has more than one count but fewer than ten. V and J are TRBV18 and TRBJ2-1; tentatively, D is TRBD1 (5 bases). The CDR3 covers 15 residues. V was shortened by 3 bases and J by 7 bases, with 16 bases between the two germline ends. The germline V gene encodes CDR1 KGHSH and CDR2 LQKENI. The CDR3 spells CASSPLARVLNEQFF. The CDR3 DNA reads TGTGCCAGCTCACCCCTCGCCAGGGTCTTGAATGAGCAGTTCTTC.

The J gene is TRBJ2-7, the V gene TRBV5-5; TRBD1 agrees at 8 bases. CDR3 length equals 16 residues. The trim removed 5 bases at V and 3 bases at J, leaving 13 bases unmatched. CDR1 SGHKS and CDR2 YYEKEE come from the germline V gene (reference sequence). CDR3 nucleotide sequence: TGTGCCAGCAGTCTTGGACCCGGGACAGGTTTCTACGAGCAGTACGTC. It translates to CASSLGPGTGFYEQYV.

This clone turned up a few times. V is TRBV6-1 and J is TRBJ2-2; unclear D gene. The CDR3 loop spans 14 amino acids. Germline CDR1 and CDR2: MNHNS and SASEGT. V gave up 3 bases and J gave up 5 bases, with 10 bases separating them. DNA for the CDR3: TGTGCCAGCAGTGACCCACAGAGAACCGGGGAGCTGTTTTTT. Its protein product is CASSDPQRTGELFF.

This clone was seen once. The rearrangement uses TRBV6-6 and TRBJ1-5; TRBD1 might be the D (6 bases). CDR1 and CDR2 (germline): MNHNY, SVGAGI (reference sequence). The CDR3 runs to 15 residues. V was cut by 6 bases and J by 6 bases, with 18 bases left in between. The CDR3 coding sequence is TGTGCCAGCAGCCCCCAAGGGGGAGGGGGTCAGCCCCAGCATTTT. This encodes CASSPQGGGGQPQHF.

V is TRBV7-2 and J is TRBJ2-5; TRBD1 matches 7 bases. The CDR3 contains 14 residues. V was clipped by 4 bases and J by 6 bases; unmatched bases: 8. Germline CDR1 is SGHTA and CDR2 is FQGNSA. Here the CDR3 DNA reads TGTGCCAGCAGCTCCCACACTAGGGGGCAGACCCAGTACTTC. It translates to CASSSHTRGQTQYF.